The next 28 T cell receptor beta chains were all read from a single sample in a study of cytomegalovirus exposure and HLA in healthy donors. Both 60 Vbeta primers and 13 Jbeta primers went into the PCR. Assay: immunoSEQ multiplex PCR; the TCRdb copy retains only in-frame clones and omits some. The table lists about 170,000 clones, about four fifths of them singletons. Sample: PBMCs. These receptors all stem from a girl between 5 and 17 years old in good health and CMV-seropositive.

The CDR3 is CATSRVGLAGGSYEQYF. DNA for the CDR3: TGTGCCACCAGCAGAGTGGGACTAGCGGGGGGATCCTACGAGCAGTACTTC. The chain has TRBV15 and TRBJ2-7; 15 bases match TRBD2. This CDR3 region has 17 residues. Germline V lookup: CDR1 LNHNV, CDR2 YYDKDF (reference sequence). Unmatched junction bases numbered 2, after V lost 1 base and J lost 1 base.

The V and J genes are TRBV4-3 and TRBJ2-7; TRBD1 aligns across 7 bases. The ends lost 1 base at V and 0 bases at J; junction bases unmatched: 3. The V gene's germline CDR1 is LGHNA and CDR2 YSLEER. The CDR3 length is 15 residues. CDR3 amino acids: CASSQAQGSSYEQYF. DNA of the CDR3: TGCGCCAGCAGCCAAGCACAGGGGAGCTCCTACGAGCAGTACTTC.

The chain carries TRBV19 and TRBJ2-2, with 7 bases aligning to TRBD1. With V trimmed by 6 bases and J by 4 bases, 11 bases remained unmatched. CDR3 length: 16 residues. Germline V gene data show CDR1 as LNHDA and CDR2 as SQIVND (reference sequence). CDR3 coding DNA: TGTGCCAGTAGCCCTCTCCAGGGGGATGGCACCGGGGAGCTGTTTTTT. Protein sequence: CASSPLQGDGTGELFF. Full variable domain (missing parts from reference TRBV19 and TRBJ2-2): DGGITQSPKYLFRKEGQNVTLSCEQNLNHDAMYWYRQDPGQGLRLIYYSQIVNDFQKGDIAEGYSVSREKKESFPLTVTSAQKNPTAFYLCASSPLQGDGTGELFFGEGSRLTVL.

V gene TRBV28 combines with J gene TRBJ2-7; 11 bases are a match to TRBD1. This CDR3 has 15 residues. The germline V gene has CDR1 MDHEN and CDR2 SYDVKM. V lost 7 bases, J lost 3 bases, and 8 bases stayed unmatched. CDR3 sequence: CASIRGTGGGYEQYF. In DNA, the CDR3 is TGTGCCAGCATCCGCGGGACAGGGGGAGGCTACGAGCAGTACTTC.

The V call is TRBV4-3, the J call TRBJ1-2, with 8 nucleotides matching TRBD1. Looked up from germline, CDR1 is LGHNA and CDR2 is YSLEER. J lost 5 bases, V lost 4 bases, and 3 bases had no gene match. The CDR3 runs 13 residues. CDR3 amino acids: CASSLRTGYGYTF. The DNA for the CDR3 is TGCGCCAGCAGCCTCAGGACAGGGTATGGCTACACCTTC.

The chain is built from TRBV29-1 and TRBJ2-4, with 7 nucleotides matching TRBD2. The J segment lost 0 bases and the V segment lost 6 bases, leaving 8 bases of the junction unmatched. This CDR3 has 15 amino acids. Germline assignment: CDR1 SQVTM and CDR2 ANQGSEA. CDR3 nucleotides: TGCAGCGTCCCCGGTTGGGGGGGAGCCAAAAACATTCAGTACTTC. Translation: CSVPGWGGAKNIQYF.

The rearrangement joins TRBV4-3 to TRBJ2-2, with TRBD2 matching over 14 bases. This CDR3 spans 18 amino acids. The ends lost 4 bases at V and 3 bases at J; junction bases unmatched: 7. Germline CDR1 reads LGHNA; CDR2 reads YSLEER. Here the CDR3 reads CASSLGLAGGRDTGELFF. CDR3 nucleotides: TGCGCCAGCAGCCTCGGACTAGCGGGGGGCCGGGACACCGGGGAGCTGTTTTTT.

The genes are TRBV6-5 and TRBJ1-3; D gene uncertain. V was shortened by 6 bases and J by 0 bases, with 9 bases between the two germline ends. CDR1 is MNHEY and CDR2 is SVGAGI in the germline V gene. The CDR3 runs 14 residues. The CDR3 loop is CASRRKSSGNTIYF. CDR3 coding DNA: TGTGCCAGCAGGCGTAAGAGCTCTGGAAACACCATATATTTT.

The chain carries TRBV19 and TRBJ1-4; D is uncertain. Germline V gene lookup returns CDR1 LNHDA and CDR2 SQIVND (reference sequence). Trimming took 0 bases from V and 5 from J, leaving 10 bases between them. The CDR3 totals 15 residues. Here the CDR3 DNA reads TGTGCCAGTAGTATAGAATGGCGGTCCAATGAAAAACTGTTTTTT. It yields the protein CASSIEWRSNEKLFF.

This sequence joins TRBV9 and TRBJ2-1; the match to TRBD2 covers 8 bases. V dropped 0 bases and J dropped 3; count of bases not matched to a gene: 5. CDR1 SGDLS and CDR2 YYNGEE come from the germline V gene. The CDR3 is made up of 16 amino acids. CDR3 in DNA: TGTGCCAGCAGCGTAGGTATCCGGGAGGGCTACAATGAGCAGTTCTTC. Amino acids: CASSVGIREGYNEQFF. The complete variable domain, with remaining parts taken from reference TRBV9 and TRBJ2-1, reads DSGVTQTPKHLITATGQRVTLRCSPRSGDLSVYWYQQSLDQGLQFLIQYYNGEERAKGNILERFSAQQFPDLHSELNLSSLELGDSALYFCASSVGIREGYNEQFFGPGTRLTVL.

The chain carries TRBV5-1 and TRBJ1-4; D ambiguous. This CDR3 is built from 15 residues. Germline assignment: CDR1 SGHRS and CDR2 YFSETQ. Trimming cost V 0 bases and J 5 bases, with 11 bases left between them. The CDR3 coding sequence is TGCGCCAGCAGCTTGGGGTCAGGTTTAAATGAAAAACTGTTTTTT. Translated, it gives CASSLGSGLNEKLFF.

The chain recombines TRBV27 with TRBJ2-4; 11 bases fit TRBD2. V gave up 6 bases and J gave up 8 bases; unmatched junction bases: 9. Germline V gives CDR1 MNHEY, CDR2 SMNVEV (reference sequence). This CDR3 comprises 15 residues. The CDR3 loop is CASSPIAGGIYIQYF. CDR3 sequence (DNA): TGTGCCAGCAGCCCCATAGCGGGAGGGATATACATTCAGTACTTC.

The CDR3 loop reads CASRYRESQETQYF. The DNA for the CDR3 is TGTGCCAGCCGGTACCGAGAGAGCCAAGAGACCCAGTACTTC. The rearrangement uses TRBV2 and TRBJ2-5; D remains ambiguous. Trimming shortened V by 8 bases and J by 1 base, and 14 bases separated the two germline ends. The CDR3 has 14 residues. Germline V CDR1 and CDR2: SNHLY, FYNNEI.

The chain links TRBV30 to TRBJ1-1; the D is unclear. The V gene's germline CDR1 is GTSNPN and CDR2 SVGIG (reference sequence). V gave up 4 bases and J gave up 0 bases, with 9 bases separating them. The CDR3 contains 13 residues. CDR3 bases: TGTGCCTGGAATGCAGTCGTGAACACTGAAGCTTTCTTT. This gives the protein CAWNAVVNTEAFF.

This chain connects TRBV5-1 to TRBJ2-1; 7 bases agree with TRBD2. Trimming cost V 0 bases and J 7 bases; bases outside gene matches: 10. The CDR3 length is 16 residues. The germline gives CDR1 SGHRS, CDR2 YFSETQ. CDR3 bases: TGCGCCAGCAGCTTGGGGAGCGGGGTCTATCAGAATGAGCAGTTCTTC. Protein product: CASSLGSGVYQNEQFF.

CDR3 residues: CATSRVIGAGTTGELFF. The CDR3, as DNA: TGTGCCACCAGCAGAGTTATCGGCGCAGGGACAACCGGGGAGCTGTTTTTT. The V call is TRBV15, the J call TRBJ2-2; possible D gene TRBD1, 6 bases. This CDR3 comprises 17 residues. Germline loops: CDR1 LNHNV, CDR2 YYDKDF (reference sequence). Trimming took off 1 base at V and 5 bases at J, with 17 bases between the two ends.

V is TRBV5-6 and J is TRBJ1-2; possibly TRBD1 for D (5 bases). Germline values: CDR1 SGHDT, CDR2 YYEEEE. Deletions cut 3 bases from V and 6 bases from J, with 21 bases between. This CDR3 contains 16 residues. CDR3 bases: TGTGCCAGCAGCTCCCGGGGGGAGAGACATCGGAATGGCTACACCTTC. It encodes CASSSRGERHRNGYTF.

This clone was counted a few times. The chain links TRBV9 to TRBJ2-2; D is possibly TRBD1 (6 bases). From germline, CDR1 is SGDLS and CDR2 YYNGEE. The CDR3 runs 14 residues. V was clipped by 0 bases and J by 6 bases, with 9 bases between them. CDR3 sequence (DNA): TGTGCCAGCAGCGTAGAGGGGGTGTCCGGGGAGCTGTTTTTT. The encoded protein is CASSVEGVSGELFF.

This clone was seen once. CDR3 sequence reads: CSVEGRDRGLGTEAFF. CDR3 nucleotide sequence: TGCAGCGTTGAAGGAAGGGACAGGGGGCTGGGTACTGAAGCTTTCTTT. The chain couples TRBV29-1 to TRBJ1-1, with TRBD1 identical over 12 bases. Germline trimming cut 1 base from V and 5 bases from J; bases unmatched to any gene: 8. Germline assignment: CDR1 SQVTM and CDR2 ANQGSEA. The CDR3 totals 16 residues.

The chain links TRBV29-1 to TRBJ2-1; possibly TRBD1 for D (5 bases). The V end was cut by 7 bases, the J end by 7 bases, with 11 bases between. This CDR3 is built from 11 residues. Germline CDR1 SQVTM, CDR2 ANQGSEA. The CDR3: CSARRGNEQFF. The CDR3 DNA sequence: TGCAGCGCCAGAAGGGGTAATGAGCAGTTCTTC.

CDR3 DNA: TGTGCCAGTAGTATTGGTTTGATCAGCTCCTACGAGCAGTACTTC. This translates into CASSIGLISSYEQYF. The V gene is TRBV19, the J gene TRBJ2-7; D is unclear. This CDR3 is built from 15 residues. The V end lost 3 bases, the J end lost 0 bases, and 12 bases lay between the germline ends. Looked up from germline, CDR1 is LNHDA and CDR2 is SQIVND (reference sequence).

V and J are TRBV27 and TRBJ2-3, with 11 bases aligning to TRBD2. J was trimmed by 4 bases and V by 7 bases; bases with no gene match: 7. The germline CDR1 and CDR2 sequences are MNHEY and SMNVEV (reference sequence). The CDR3 runs 15 residues. CDR3 DNA: TGTGCCAGCACCCTGACTAGCGGGGTCGCAGATACGCAGTATTTT. This gives the protein CASTLTSGVADTQYF.

This clone was observed a few times. The chain joins TRBV5-1 to TRBJ1-4; D remains unclear. There are 13 residues in the CDR3. The germline CDR1 and CDR2 sequences are SGHRS and YFSETQ. With 7 bases removed from V and 5 bases from J, the gap between germline ends came to 12 bases. This CDR3 reads CASAPEPNEKLFF. The CDR3 nucleotides are TGCGCCAGCGCCCCAGAACCGAATGAAAAACTGTTTTTT.

J is TRBJ1-5 and V is TRBV28; D call uncertain. Trimming shortened V by 2 bases and J by 0 bases, and 8 bases separated the two germline ends. The CDR3 has 15 residues. CDR1 is MDHEN and CDR2 is SYDVKM in the germline V gene. CDR3: CASSLESYSNQPQHF. The CDR3 nucleotides read TGTGCCAGCAGTTTAGAGAGTTATAGCAATCAGCCCCAGCATTTT.

The chain is built from TRBV6-5 and TRBJ1-1; D ambiguous. CDR1 and CDR2 from the germline V gene are MNHEY and SVGAGI. The V end lost 0 bases, the J end lost 5 bases, and 10 bases lay between the germline ends. CDR3 length: 14 amino acids. CDR3 residues: CASSYSWEGTEAFF. The CDR3 DNA is TGTGCCAGCAGTTACTCTTGGGAGGGAACTGAAGCTTTCTTT.

The chain has TRBV25-1 and TRBJ1-2, with TRBD1 matching 7 bases. Germline V gives CDR1 MGHDK, CDR2 SYGVNS. The V segment lost 0 bases and the J segment 4 bases; nucleotides outside the gene matches: 2. The CDR3 runs 14 residues. CDR3 sequence: CASSEYRQGYGYTF. The CDR3 DNA reads TGTGCCAGCAGTGAATATAGACAGGGCTATGGCTACACCTTC.

This clone was recorded once. The rearrangement links TRBV7-8 to TRBJ2-1, with 8 bases fitting TRBD1. Germline V gene lookup returns CDR1 SGHVS and CDR2 FQNEAQ. V shed 3 bases and J 4 bases; nucleotides not matched to a gene: 2. The CDR3 covers 14 residues. CDR3: CASSLRTGYNEQFF. In DNA, the CDR3 is TGTGCCAGCAGCTTGCGGACAGGGTACAATGAGCAGTTCTTC. The full variable domain, in which reference TRBV7-8 and TRBJ2-1 provide the parts outside the CDR3, is GAGVSQSPRYKVAKRGQDVALRCDPISGHVSLFWYQQALGQGPEFLTYFQNEAQLDKSGLPSDRFFAERPEGSVSTLKIQRTQQEDSAVYLCASSLRTGYNEQFFGPGTRLTVL.

V and J are TRBV7-2 and TRBJ1-5; TRBD1 agrees at 8 bases. CDR3 length: 15 residues. J lost 5 bases, V lost 5 bases, and 8 bases had no gene match. CDR1 SGHTA and CDR2 FQGNSA come from the germline V gene. CDR3 sequence: CASSPGTGVDQPQHF. CDR3 DNA: TGTGCCAGCAGCCCCGGGACAGGTGTCGATCAGCCCCAGCATTTT.